This paragraph reports one T cell receptor beta chain. Its antigen is unidentified. Sequenced by immunoSEQ multiplex PCR; TCRdb stores in-frame clones only, minus some. The sample consists of tens of thousands of clones, 80% to 90% of them appearing once. The sample is drawn from a study of OX40 agonist ivuxolimab in advanced cancers. The overall study: Participants averaged about 60 years of age (range roughly 23 to 79) and were under 90% male.

The V segment lost 2 bases and the J segment 7 bases; nucleotides outside the gene matches: 8. The CDR3 has 15 amino acids. CDR1 is SGHVT, CDR2 SQSDAQ, per germline. General study points: Within 6 weeks, CD4+ and CD8+ blood T cells expanded clonally at 0.1 to 3.0 mg/kg. Certain nonresponding patients likewise had low normalized T-cell clonal expansion.

The rearrangement joins TRBV7-4 to TRBJ1-5; 7 bases line up with TRBD1. Sequenced material: CD4+ or CD8+ T cells sorted from blood, taken in a trial of the OX40 agonist ivuxolimab. The TCR sequence derives from an adult with an advanced solid tumor such as melanoma, head and neck, liver or kidney cancer. As DNA, the CDR3 is TGTGCCAGCAGCTTAACCCGACAGGGCGGCCAGCCCCAGCATTTT. Protein: CASSLTRQGGQPQHF. The variable domain in full, with the rest retrieved from reference TRBV7-4 and TRBJ1-5, is GAGVSQSPRYKVAKRGRDVALRCDSISGHVTLYWYRQTLGQGSEVLTYSQSDAQRDKSGRPSGRFSAERPERSVSTLKIQRTEQGDSAVYLCASSLTRQGGQPQHFGDGTRLSIL.